This TCR beta chain was identified during a study of cytomegalovirus exposure and HLA in healthy donors. The CDR3 runs 16 residues. CDR1 and CDR2 from the germline V gene are SSHAT and FNYEAQ (reference sequence). As concerns this clone: What it binds is unknown. One end of the junction fails to match germline, which may point to a read error.

60 Vbeta and 13 Jbeta primers were used in PCR. TCRdb's table, derived via immunoSEQ multiplex PCR, lists solely in-frame clones and lacks some. In the table there are some 98,000 clones, approximately 82% of which are singletons. The study's findings and limits: Overall, around 160 TCR beta chains were annotated as cytomegalovirus-associated.

This rearrangement joins TRBV7-7 to TRBJ2-2, with 9 bases identical to TRBD1. The sequencing sample was made of PBMCs. The receptor was isolated from a female donor in good health and CMV-seropositive. The CDR3 sequence: CASSTSGTGRTGELFF. In DNA form, the CDR3 reads TGTGCTAGCAGCACCTCCGGGACAGGGAGAACCGGGGAGCTGTTTTTT.